This TCR beta chain was identified during a study of T cell repertoires in cytomegalovirus infection. Study details: Matching HLA type, along with CMV infection, was indicated by public TCR beta signatures.

This CDR3 spans 16 amino acids. Germline assignment: CDR1 SGHNT and CDR2 YENEEA. The V end lost 5 bases, the J end lost 1 base, and 18 bases lay between the germline ends. This clonotype was detected a few times. Its antigen is as yet unknown. Each CDR3 protein gets one entry after TCRdb re-called the reads with MiXCR. The sample records about 920,000 distinct CDR3 sequences, about 33% being singletons. This TCR derives from a human donor in good health (CMV status not recorded). Some clones in this sample may be carry-over from other donors' samples. This chain uses TRBV11-3 with TRBJ2-7; D is perhaps TRBD1 or TRBD2 (8 bases each). Source: cultured CD8+ T cells from PBMCs, taken from culture after CMV antigen stimulation. The chain's CDR3 is CASSDYSGTGSYEQYF. CDR3 bases: TGTGCCAGCAGCGATTATAGCGGGACAGGTTCCTACGAGCAGTACTTC.